One and the same sample provided the 10 T cell receptor beta chains below, sequenced in a study of cytomegalovirus exposure and HLA in healthy donors. Assay: immunoSEQ multiplex PCR; the TCRdb copy retains only in-frame clones and omits some. This table holds 150,000 to 200,000 clones, 75% to 90% found once. Material for sequencing was PBMCs. The source is a man between 18 and 35 years old in good health and CMV-seropositive.

This clone was seen a handful of times. The rearrangement uses TRBV25-1 and TRBJ1-1; D might be TRBD1 (6 bases). This CDR3 region has 13 residues. V lost 10 bases and J 0 bases, leaving 12 bases between the germline ends. Germline CDR1 reads MGHDK; CDR2 reads SYGVNS. The DNA for the CDR3 is TGTGCCACACGGACAGATTTGAACACTGAAGCTTTCTTT. Its protein product is CATRTDLNTEAFF.

This clone has a single count. The rearrangement links TRBV27 to TRBJ2-1; 10 bases map to TRBD2. With V trimmed by 4 bases and J by 2 bases, 2 bases remained unmatched. The CDR3 spans 15 residues. Per the germline V gene, CDR1 is MNHEY and CDR2 is SMNVEV (reference sequence). CDR3: CASSSLAGAYNEQFF. CDR3 DNA: TGTGCCAGCAGTTCCCTAGCGGGAGCCTACAATGAGCAGTTCTTC.

The DNA of the CDR3 is TGTGCCAGCAGACCCGGGACTCCGGGCTACGAGCAGTACTTC. This encodes CASRPGTPGYEQYF. The genes are TRBV6-1 and TRBJ2-7; TRBD2 is a possible D gene (6 bases). CDR3 length: 14 amino acids. V was trimmed by 6 bases and J by 3 bases, leaving 15 bases between them. The germline V gene has CDR1 MNHNS and CDR2 SASEGT.

The chain joins TRBV6-6 to TRBJ2-7, with 11 bases identical to TRBD2. Per germline, CDR1 MNHNY and CDR2 SVGAGI (reference sequence). The CDR3 has 16 residues. V trimming: 0 bases; J trimming: 5 bases; junction bases outside the gene matches: 6. The CDR3 reads CASSYSRTSGGDEQYF. DNA for the CDR3: TGTGCCAGCAGTTACTCGAGAACTAGCGGGGGCGACGAGCAGTACTTC.

V gene TRBV29-1 combines with J gene TRBJ2-6; a possible D gene is TRBD1 (6 bases). Germline V gene sequence: CDR1 SQVTM, CDR2 ANQGSEA. The CDR3 sequence is 14 residues long. V lost 5 bases and J 4 bases, leaving 12 bases between the germline ends. CDR3 loop: CSVLNRAGANVLTF. CDR3 bases: TGCAGCGTTCTCAACAGGGCCGGGGCCAACGTCCTGACTTTC.

This chain uses TRBV5-4 with TRBJ1-6; D call uncertain. V gave up 2 bases and J gave up 5 bases, with 5 bases separating them. The CDR3 loop spans 13 amino acids. Germline V lookup: CDR1 SGHNT, CDR2 YYREEE (reference sequence). CDR3 coding DNA: TGTGCCAGCAGCTTCCAGGATAATTCACCCCTCCACTTT. Amino acid sequence: CASSFQDNSPLHF. The full variable domain, rest sourced from reference TRBV5-4 and TRBJ1-6, is ETGVTQSPTHLIKTRGQQVTLRCSSQSGHNTVSWYQQALGQGPQFIFQYYREEENGRGNFPPRFSGLQFPNYSSELNVNALELDDSALYLCASSFQDNSPLHFGNGTRLTVT.

The chain couples TRBV28 to TRBJ2-7; D possibly corresponds to TRBD2 (6 bases). The V end was cut by 10 bases, the J end by 0 bases, with 19 bases between. Germline CDR1 is MDHEN and CDR2 is SYDVKM. The CDR3 spans 15 residues. CDR3 loop: CATYSTRVLSYEQYF. CDR3 nucleotide sequence: TGTGCCACATACTCGACTAGGGTGCTCTCCTACGAGCAGTACTTC.

This chain uses TRBV25-1 with TRBJ2-5, with 7 bases matching TRBD2. CDR3 length: 17 amino acids. Per germline, CDR1 MGHDK and CDR2 SYGVNS. The V segment lost 3 bases and the J segment 2 bases; nucleotides outside the gene matches: 12. CDR3 in DNA: TGTGCCAGCAGTGACGCCAGGGACGGGGGAGGGCAAGAGACCCAGTACTTC. As protein: CASSDARDGGGQETQYF. The full variable domain, with the rest looked up from reference TRBV25-1 and TRBJ2-5, is EADIYQTPRYLVIGTGKKITLECSQTMGHDKMYWYQQDPGMELHLIHYSYGVNSTEKGDLSSESTVSRIRTEHFPLTLESARPSHTSQYLCASSDARDGGGQETQYFGPGTRLLVL.

The genes are TRBV5-6 and TRBJ2-7; 14 bases line up with TRBD2. Germline V gene data show CDR1 as SGHDT and CDR2 as YYEEEE. The V gene end was trimmed by 2 bases and the J gene end by 5 bases; junction bases not matched to a gene: 3. The CDR3 has 15 amino acids. CDR3 in amino acids: CASSFGLAGGNEQYF. CDR3 nucleotide sequence: TGTGCCAGCAGCTTCGGACTAGCGGGAGGCAACGAGCAGTACTTC. Drawing the rest from reference TRBV5-6 and TRBJ2-7, the complete variable domain is DAGVTQSPTHLIKTRGQQVTLRCSPKSGHDTVSWYQQALGQGPQFIFQYYEEEERQRGNFPDRFSGHQFPNYSSELNVNALLLGDSALYLCASSFGLAGGNEQYFGPGTRLTVT.

This chain uses TRBV5-4 with TRBJ2-1, with TRBD2 matching over 9 bases. CDR1 SGHNT and CDR2 YYREEE come from the germline V gene (reference sequence). This CDR3 comprises 15 residues. J was trimmed by 3 bases and V by 3 bases; bases with no gene match: 4. The CDR3 sequence is CASSSQRGDYNEQFF. The CDR3 DNA reads as TGTGCCAGCAGCTCCCAGCGGGGGGACTACAATGAGCAGTTCTTC.